These T cell receptor beta chains were read from a single sample in a study of blood T cell repertoires in COVID-19. Produced via immunoSEQ multiplex PCR; TCRdb's table is partial and in-frame only. The profile shows almost 400,000 clones, about 90% of them singletons. The source material was peripheral blood. Receptors were obtained from a woman aged 60-70 years with COVID-19, enrolled during active disease. The CDR3 runs from the conserved cysteine through the conserved F or W. The D gene is left open where the match is weak. Clone size appears in some rows only: once, few, many, or a class for an expanded clone.

>TRBD1|13|TRBJ1-1|few|TRBV27
TGTGCCAGCAGTTTCCGAGACAGGGGTGAAGCTTTCTTT
CASSFRDRGEAFF
>TRBD2|17|TRBJ2-3|.|TRBV27
TGTGCCAGCAGTAAAACCGGGACTAGCGGGGGGGCGGGCACGCAGTATTTT
CASSKTGTSGGAGTQYF
>TRBD1|16|TRBJ1-6|.|TRBV3-1/TRBV3-2
TGTGCCAGCAGCCCCCTCACAGGGGGTAATAATTCACCCCTCCACTTT
CASSPLTGGNNSPLHF
>TRBD2|13|TRBJ2-3|.|TRBV3-1/TRBV3-2
TGTGCCAGCAGACTAGCGGGGGCTAATACGCAGTATTTT
CASRLAGANTQYF
>.|12|TRBJ2-1|.|TRBV5-6
TGTGCCAGCAGCTATGGGCAGGGTGTAGGGTTCTTC
CASSYGQGVGFF
>TRBD2|13|TRBJ2-7|.|TRBV28
TGTGCCGGGAGCGGGGGGCCGACCTACGAGCAGTACTTC
CAGSGGPTYEQYF
>.|16|TRBJ1-3|.|TRBV3-1/TRBV3-2
TGTGCCAGCAGCCTTTGGGGAGGGTACTCTGGAAACACCATATATTTT
CASSLWGGYSGNTIYF
>TRBD2|13|TRBJ2-5|once|TRBV19
TGTGCCAGTAGCACGGGGGGAATAGAGACCCAGTACTTC
CASSTGGIETQYF
>.|16|TRBJ2-5|.|TRBV3-1/TRBV3-2
TGTGCCAGCAGCCAAGATGACAGGAGGTACCAAGAGACCCAGTACTTC
CASSQDDRRYQETQYF
>.|16|TRBJ1-2|.|TRBV5-1
TGCGCCAGCAGCTTGGTGACAGTCGGACCCCTTTATGGCTACACCTTC
CASSLVTVGPLYGYTF
>.|16|TRBJ2-1|.|TRBV19
TGTGCCAGTGAAGGTCGGGGGGCGGCGTCCTACAATGAGCAGTTCTTC
CASEGRGAASYNEQFF
>.|14|TRBJ2-5|.|TRBV10-1
TGCGCCAGCAGTAGGTCTGACAGTTGGGAGACCCAGTACTTC
CASSRSDSWETQYF
>TRBD1|14|TRBJ1-6|.|TRBV11-3
TGTGCCAGCAGAATAGACAGGGACAATTCACCCCTCCACTTT
CASRIDRDNSPLHF
>.|15|TRBJ2-7|.|TRBV19
TGTGCCAGTAGTATATCGGGTCAAAGCTCCTACGAGCAGTACTTC
CASSISGQSSYEQYF
>TRBD1|16|TRBJ2-5|once|TRBV5-6
TGTGCCAGCAGCTTTCCCCCGGGACAGCGAAGAGAGACCCAGTACTTC
CASSFPPGQRRETQYF
>TRBD1|14|TRBJ1-2|.|TRBV27
TGTGCCAGCCGAATGACAGGGGCGACCTGGGGCTACACCTTC
CASRMTGATWGYTF
>.|13|TRBJ2-7|.|TRBV6-5
TGTGCCAGCAAGGGGCTCGCATCCTACGAGCAGTACTTC
CASKGLASYEQYF
>.|12|TRBJ1-1|.|TRBV2
TGTGCCAGCAGTCGGGTCGGGACTGAAGCTTTCTTT
CASSRVGTEAFF
>.|14|TRBJ2-2|.|TRBV5-1
TGCGCCAGCAGCTCTTTTCGCAGCGGCGGGGAGCTGTTTTTT
CASSSFRSGGELFF
>.|9|TRBJ2-3|.|TRBV20-1
TGCAGGGGGGCCGATACGCAGTATTTT
CRGADTQYF
>TRBD2|17|TRBJ2-1|.|TRBV4-2
TGTGCCAGCAGCCCCCTCGGTCTAGCGGGGGGAGGGGGTGAGCAGTTCTTC
CASSPLGLAGGGGEQFF
>TRBD1|14|TRBJ1-1|.|TRBV10-3
TGTGCCATCAGCAAGGGACAGGGCGGCACTGAAGCTTTCTTT
CAISKGQGGTEAFF
>TRBD2|16|TRBJ2-1|.|TRBV3-1/TRBV3-2
TGTGCCAGCAGCCAAGTTGTAGCGGGGGGGCCCGATGAGCAGTTCTTC
CASSQVVAGGPDEQFF
>.|14|TRBJ1-1|.|TRBV11-1
TGTGCCAGCCGGGACTTAATAAGGAACACTGAAGCTTTCTTT
CASRDLIRNTEAFF
>.|15|TRBJ2-1|.|TRBV7-8
TGTGCCAGCAGCCCTTGGACTGGAAAGAACAATGAGCAGTTCTTC
CASSPWTGKNNEQFF
>.|16|TRBJ2-3|.|TRBV7-9
TGTGCCAGCAGCCCGATCTCAGGGGCCAGCACAGATACGCAGTATTTT
CASSPISGASTDTQYF
>.|12|TRBJ1-1|.|TRBV21-1
TGTGCCAGCAGCCGCTGGGAGACTGAAGCTTTCTTT
CASSRWETEAFF
>.|11|TRBJ2-3|.|TRBV20-1
TGCAGTGCTAGAATAGCCTATACGCAGTATTTT
CSARIAYTQYF
>TRBD2|15|TRBJ2-3|.|TRBV7-2
TGTGCCAGCAGCTTAGCGCGGGGGGCTTTTGATACGCAGTATTTT
CASSLARGAFDTQYF
>.|15|TRBJ1-2|.|TRBV6-2/TRBV6-3
TGTGCCAGCAGTTACGGCGACCTGAGACTTTATGGCTACACCTTC
CASSYGDLRLYGYTF
>TRBD2|16|TRBJ2-2|.|TRBV5-4
TGTGCCAGCAGCTCCCGCCCGCGGGGGGACACCGGGGAGCTGTTTTTT
CASSSRPRGDTGELFF
>TRBD1|16|TRBJ1-6|few|TRBV3-1/TRBV3-2
TGTGCCAGCAGCCAAGGGTCTGGACAGGGCATTTCACCCCTCCACTTT
CASSQGSGQGISPLHF
>TRBD2|18|TRBJ2-5|.|TRBV6-2/TRBV6-3
TGTGCCAGCAGTTACGCCGCGGGACTAGCGGGGGACCAAGAGACCCAGTACTTC
CASSYAAGLAGDQETQYF